The TCR beta chain described here comes from a study of blood T cell repertoires in COVID-19. Study as a whole: Researchers got acute and convalescent COVID-19 samples from the United States, Italy and Spain.

The assay was immunoSEQ multiplex PCR, and TCRdb's table has in-frame clones only and misses some. This sample has 320,000 or so clones; over 80% occur once, and the top ten carry 5%. Donors were grouped by their self-reported clinical history. Per germline, CDR1 SGHTA and CDR2 FQGTGA. Trimming removed 2 bases at V and 1 base at J, with 14 bases between. This CDR3 contains 16 residues. J is TRBJ2-5 and V is TRBV7-3, with D possibly matching TRBD2 (7 bases). The receptor was derived from a young man who had recovered from COVID-19. The source material was PBMCs or T cells enriched from blood (not recorded which). As DNA, the CDR3 is TGTGCCAGCAGCTTACGGGGGGCAAGCCTCCAAGAGACCCAGTACTTC. Protein product: CASSLRGASLQETQYF. The full variable domain, in which reference TRBV7-3 and TRBJ2-5 provide the parts outside the CDR3, is GAGVSQTPSNKVTEKGKYVELRCDPISGHTALYWYRQSLGQGPEFLIYFQGTGAADDSGLPNDRFFAVRPEGSVSTLKIQRTERGDSAVYLCASSLRGASLQETQYFGPGTRLLVL.